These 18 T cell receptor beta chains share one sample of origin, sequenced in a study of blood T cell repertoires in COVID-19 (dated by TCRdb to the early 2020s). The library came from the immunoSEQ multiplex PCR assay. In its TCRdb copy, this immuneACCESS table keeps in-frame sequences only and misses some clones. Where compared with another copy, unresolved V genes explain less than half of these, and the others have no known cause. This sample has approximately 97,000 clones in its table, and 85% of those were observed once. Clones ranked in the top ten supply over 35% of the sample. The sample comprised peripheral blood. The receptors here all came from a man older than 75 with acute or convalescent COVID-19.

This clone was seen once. The chain's CDR3 is CSVRSGGSDTQYF. Here the CDR3 DNA reads TGCAGCGTTCGAAGCGGGGGGTCAGATACGCAGTATTTT. The chain couples TRBV29-1 to TRBJ2-3; 9 positions match TRBD2. Looked up from germline, CDR1 is SQVTM and CDR2 is ANQGSEA. CDR3 length: 13 residues. V shed 5 bases, J shed 4 bases, and the junction held 4 bases outside the gene matches.

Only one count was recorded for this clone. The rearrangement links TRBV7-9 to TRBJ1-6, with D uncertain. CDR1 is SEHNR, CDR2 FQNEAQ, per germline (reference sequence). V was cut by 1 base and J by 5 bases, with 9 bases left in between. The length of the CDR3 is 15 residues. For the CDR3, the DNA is TGTGCCAGCAGCTTAGGGTCCAGCGATAATTCACCCCTCCACTTT. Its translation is CASSLGSSDNSPLHF.

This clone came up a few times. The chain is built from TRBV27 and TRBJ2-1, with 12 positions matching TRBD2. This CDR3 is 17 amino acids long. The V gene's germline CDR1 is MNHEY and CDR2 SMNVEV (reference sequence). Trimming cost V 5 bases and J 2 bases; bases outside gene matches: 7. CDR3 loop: CASSLRLAGVTYNEQFF. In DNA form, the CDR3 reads TGTGCCAGCAGTCTCCGACTAGCGGGAGTGACCTACAATGAGCAGTTCTTC.

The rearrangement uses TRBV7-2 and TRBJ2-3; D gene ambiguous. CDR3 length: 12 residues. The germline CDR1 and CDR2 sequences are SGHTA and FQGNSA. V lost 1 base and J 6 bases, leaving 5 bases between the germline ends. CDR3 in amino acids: CASSLDWDTQYF. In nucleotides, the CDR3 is TGTGCCAGCAGCTTAGACTGGGATACGCAGTATTTT. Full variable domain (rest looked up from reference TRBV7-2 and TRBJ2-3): GAGVSQSPSNKVTEKGKDVELRCDPISGHTALYWYRQSLGQGLEFLIYFQGNSAPDKSGLPSDRFSAERTGGSVSTLTIQRTQQEDSAVYLCASSLDWDTQYFGPGTRLTVL.

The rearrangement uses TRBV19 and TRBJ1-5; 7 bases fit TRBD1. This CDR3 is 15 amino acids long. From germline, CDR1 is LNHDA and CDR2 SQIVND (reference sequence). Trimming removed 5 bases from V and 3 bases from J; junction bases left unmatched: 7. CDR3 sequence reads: CASSPYRGPNQPQHF. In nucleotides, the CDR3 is TGTGCCAGTAGTCCGTACAGGGGCCCCAATCAGCCCCAGCATTTT.

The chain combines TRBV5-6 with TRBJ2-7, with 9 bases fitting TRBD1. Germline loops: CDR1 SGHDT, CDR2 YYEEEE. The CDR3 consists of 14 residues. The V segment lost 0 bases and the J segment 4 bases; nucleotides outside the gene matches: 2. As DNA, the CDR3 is TGTGCCAGCAGCTTGGGGGGACAGGGTTACGAGCAGTACTTC. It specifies CASSLGGQGYEQYF.

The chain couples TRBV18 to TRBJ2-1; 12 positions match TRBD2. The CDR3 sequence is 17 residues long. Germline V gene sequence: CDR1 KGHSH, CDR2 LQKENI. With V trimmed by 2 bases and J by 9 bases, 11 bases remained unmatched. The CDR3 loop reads CASSPWSLAGGPGEQFF. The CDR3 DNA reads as TGTGCCAGCTCACCATGGTCGCTAGCGGGAGGGCCGGGTGAGCAGTTCTTC.

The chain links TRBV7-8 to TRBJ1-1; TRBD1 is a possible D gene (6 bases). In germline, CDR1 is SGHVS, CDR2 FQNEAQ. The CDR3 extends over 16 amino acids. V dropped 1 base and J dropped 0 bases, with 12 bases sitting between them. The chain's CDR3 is CASSLEPGHLNTEAFF. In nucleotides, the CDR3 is TGTGCCAGCAGCTTAGAGCCGGGACACCTGAACACTGAAGCTTTCTTT.

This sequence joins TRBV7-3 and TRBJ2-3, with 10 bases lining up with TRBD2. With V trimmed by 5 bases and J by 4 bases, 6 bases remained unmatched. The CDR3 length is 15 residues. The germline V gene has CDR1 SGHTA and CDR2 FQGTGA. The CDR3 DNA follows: TGTGCCAGCAGCCCGACTAGCGGGTTTTCAGATACGCAGTATTTT. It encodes CASSPTSGFSDTQYF.

CDR3 DNA: TGTGCCACCAGCAGAGGACTAGCGGGAGGTGGTGAGACCCAGTACTTC. Translated, it gives CATSRGLAGGGETQYF. V and J are TRBV15 and TRBJ2-5, with 13 bases matching TRBD2. In germline, CDR1 is LNHNV, CDR2 YYDKDF (reference sequence). J gave up 5 bases and V 1 base, and 4 bases lay outside the gene matches. This CDR3 spans 16 amino acids. Complete variable domain (other parts from reference TRBV15 and TRBJ2-5): DAMVIQNPRYQVTQFGKPVTLSCSQTLNHNVMYWYQQKSSQAPKLLFHYYDKDFNNEADTPDNFQSRRPNTSFCFLDIRSPGLGDTAMYLCATSRGLAGGGETQYFGPGTRLLVL.

CDR3 loop: CASSLPGLTYNEQFF. CDR3 coding DNA: TGTGCCAGCAGCTTACCGGGACTAACCTACAATGAGCAGTTCTTC. This chain joins TRBV7-9 and TRBJ2-1; 7 bases match TRBD2. Losses at the gene ends were 2 bases for V and 2 bases for J; bases not matched to a gene: 3. This CDR3 is 15 amino acids long. Germline lookup yields CDR1 SEHNR and CDR2 FQNEAQ (reference sequence). Drawing the rest from reference TRBV7-9 and TRBJ2-1, the complete variable domain is DTGVSQNPRHKITKRGQNVTFRCDPISEHNRLYWYRQTLGQGPEFLTYFQNEAQLEKSRLLSDRFSAERPKGSFSTLEIQRTEQGDSAMYLCASSLPGLTYNEQFFGPGTRLTVL.

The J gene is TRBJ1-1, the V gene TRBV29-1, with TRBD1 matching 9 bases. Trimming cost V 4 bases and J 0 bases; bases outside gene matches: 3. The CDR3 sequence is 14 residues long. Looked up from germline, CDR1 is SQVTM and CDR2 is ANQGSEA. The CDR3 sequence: CSVAQGAVNTEAFF. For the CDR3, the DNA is TGCAGCGTTGCACAGGGGGCGGTGAACACTGAAGCTTTCTTT.

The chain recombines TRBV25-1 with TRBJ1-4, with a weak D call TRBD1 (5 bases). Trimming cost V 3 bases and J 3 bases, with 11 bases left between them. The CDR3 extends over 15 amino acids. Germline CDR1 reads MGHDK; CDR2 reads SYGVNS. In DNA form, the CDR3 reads TGTGCCAGCAGTGACCCCAGGGAGGCTAATGAAAAACTGTTTTTT. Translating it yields CASSDPREANEKLFF.

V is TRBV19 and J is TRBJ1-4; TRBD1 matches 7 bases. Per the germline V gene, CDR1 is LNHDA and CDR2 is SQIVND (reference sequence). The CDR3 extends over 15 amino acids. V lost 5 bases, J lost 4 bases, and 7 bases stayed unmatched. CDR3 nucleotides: TGTGCCAGTAGTGATCAACAGGGGAGTAATGAAAAACTGTTTTTT. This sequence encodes CASSDQQGSNEKLFF.

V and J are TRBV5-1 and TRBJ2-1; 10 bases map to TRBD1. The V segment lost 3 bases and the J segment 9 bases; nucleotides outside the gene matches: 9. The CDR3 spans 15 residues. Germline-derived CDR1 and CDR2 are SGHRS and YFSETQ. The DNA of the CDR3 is TGCGCCAGCAGCTCCCGGGACAGGGGCTCTGGTGAGCAGTTCTTC. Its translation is CASSSRDRGSGEQFF. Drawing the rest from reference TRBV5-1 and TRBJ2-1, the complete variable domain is KAGVTQTPRYLIKTRGQQVTLSCSPISGHRSVSWYQQTPGQGLQFLFEYFSETQRNKGNFPGRFSGRQFSNSRSEMNVSTLELGDSALYLCASSSRDRGSGEQFFGPGTRLTVL.

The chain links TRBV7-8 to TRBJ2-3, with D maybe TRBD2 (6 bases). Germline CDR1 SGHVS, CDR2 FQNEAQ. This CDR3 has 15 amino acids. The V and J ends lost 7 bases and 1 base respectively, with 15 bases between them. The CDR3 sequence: CASTPLGEGTDTQYF. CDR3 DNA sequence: TGTGCCAGCACCCCCCTGGGGGAGGGCACAGATACGCAGTATTTT. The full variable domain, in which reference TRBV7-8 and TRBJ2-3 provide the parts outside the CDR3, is GAGVSQSPRYKVAKRGQDVALRCDPISGHVSLFWYQQALGQGPEFLTYFQNEAQLDKSGLPSDRFFAERPEGSVSTLKIQRTQQEDSAVYLCASTPLGEGTDTQYFGPGTRLTVL.

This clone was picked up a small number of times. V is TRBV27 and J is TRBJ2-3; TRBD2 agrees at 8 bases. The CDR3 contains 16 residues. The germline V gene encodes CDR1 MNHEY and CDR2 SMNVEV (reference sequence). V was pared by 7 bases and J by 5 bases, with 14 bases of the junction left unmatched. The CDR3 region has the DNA TGTGCCAGCACTCGAGCAATCGCGGGGGGAAAAGATACGCAGTATTTT. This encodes CASTRAIAGGKDTQYF.

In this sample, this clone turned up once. The CDR3 reads CASRERGFSSNEQFF. CDR3 in DNA: TGTGCCAGCAGGGAAAGGGGGTTTTCCAGCAATGAGCAGTTCTTC. The chain is built from TRBV13 and TRBJ2-1, with a possible D match to TRBD1 (6 bases). V was trimmed by 6 bases and J by 6 bases, leaving 18 bases between them. The germline CDR1 and CDR2 sequences are PRHDT and FYEKMQ (reference sequence). The CDR3 runs 15 residues.